One and the same sample provided the 14 T cell receptor beta chains below, sequenced in a study of T cells of healthy individuals (dated by TCRdb to 2017 to 2018). The library was prepared using 5' RACE. Reads for this sample came from an Illumina MiSeq. TCRdb handled the public reads itself, with Q25 trimming in fastp and clone calling in MiXCR, and kept productive beta chains. One record per CDR3 amino acid sequence lists the most common genes and DNA. For this sample the table gives approximately 58,000 distinct CDR3 sequences, of which roughly 14% were detected only once. The ten largest clones capture 15% to 20% of the sample. These receptors came from a human donor in good health.

This clonotype showed up many times. CDR3 DNA: TGCAGCTGTACGGGGGACGGGTACTACGAGCAGTACTTC. Protein sequence: CSCTGDGYYEQYF. J is TRBJ2-7 and V is TRBV29-1; tentatively, D is TRBD2 (6 bases). Germline V lookup: CDR1 SQVTM, CDR2 ANQGSEA. The length of the CDR3 is 13 residues. Trimming removed 8 bases from V and 3 bases from J, with 17 bases in between.

This clonotype has only a few counts. The rearrangement joins TRBV6-2 or TRBV6-3 to TRBJ2-2; TRBD2 aligns across 7 bases. The CDR3 loop spans 15 amino acids. The germline V gene encodes CDR1 MNHEY and CDR2 SVGEGT. The V and J ends lost 6 bases and 5 bases, in that order; junction bases with no gene match: 9. This CDR3 is CASRTGGSGTGELFF. In nucleotides, the CDR3 is TGTGCCAGCAGGACCGGGGGGTCAGGGACCGGGGAGCTGTTTTTT.

To note about this clonotype: This sequence may be a read error, since a much larger clone differs from it by one base. The V and J genes are TRBV5-6 and TRBJ2-3, with D perhaps matching TRBD1 or TRBD2 (6 bases each). The V and J ends lost 1 base and 0 bases respectively, with 12 bases between them. From germline, CDR1 is SGHDT and CDR2 YYEEEE. CDR3 size: 16 residues. CDR3 amino acids: CASSLLTGASTDTQYF. The DNA of the CDR3 is TGTGCCAGCAGCTTGCTGACGGGGGCTAGCACAGATACGCAGTATTTT.

This chain links TRBV7-2 with TRBJ1-2; D is perhaps TRBD1 (5 bases). This CDR3 contains 16 residues. Trimming cost V 1 base and J 4 bases, with 16 bases left between them. The germline V gene has CDR1 SGHTA and CDR2 FQGNSA. The CDR3 DNA is TGTGCCAGCAGCTTAGGCTCAGGGCAATCAGTCTATGGCTACACCTTC. Amino acids: CASSLGSGQSVYGYTF.

This clonotype came up many times. The chain joins TRBV29-1 to TRBJ1-5; D gene ambiguous. This CDR3 comprises 14 residues. The V gene's germline CDR1 is SQVTM and CDR2 ANQGSEA. V was trimmed by 4 bases and J by 4 bases, leaving 14 bases between them. Here the CDR3 DNA reads TGCAGCGTTGTACTCGCTACGGATAATCAGCCCCAGCATTTT. Translating it yields CSVVLATDNQPQHF.

This clonotype was observed many times. The gene calls are TRBV3-1 and TRBJ1-4; D not resolved. The V end lost 0 bases, the J end lost 3 bases, and 23 bases lay between the germline ends. In germline, CDR1 is LGHDT, CDR2 YNNKEL (reference sequence). The CDR3 totals 20 residues. CDR3 DNA: TGTGCCAGCAGCCAAGAGGTGGGAACCGCGCTCGGCCCGGCTAATGAAAAACTGTTTTTT. It encodes CASSQEVGTALGPANEKLFF.

This rearrangement joins TRBV20-1 to TRBJ1-4; 7 bases align to TRBD1. The CDR3 covers 15 residues. The V gene end was trimmed by 5 bases and the J gene end by 11 bases; junction bases not matched to a gene: 17. Germline assignment: CDR1 DFQATT and CDR2 SNEGSKA (reference sequence). The CDR3 sequence is CSAQDVQGPAGKLFF. CDR3 sequence (DNA): TGCAGTGCTCAGGACGTACAGGGGCCAGCGGGGAAACTGTTTTTT.

This clonotype was seen a single time. Sequence at one end of the junction differs from germline and may be a read error. The chain carries TRBV5-1 and TRBJ2-1; the D is unclear. Germline-derived CDR1 and CDR2 are SGHRS and YFSETQ. This CDR3 is 14 amino acids long. The CDR3 reads CASSRLISYNEQFF. CDR3 coding DNA: TGTGCCAGCAGCCGCCTAATCTCCTACAATGAGCAGTTCTTC.

The chain employs TRBV7-2 and TRBJ1-2, with 12 bases identical to TRBD1. Germline values: CDR1 SGHTA, CDR2 FQGNSA. The CDR3 consists of 14 residues. J lost 5 bases, V lost 5 bases, and 3 bases had no gene match. The CDR3 spells CASSPGQGAYGYTF. The CDR3 region has the DNA TGTGCCAGCAGCCCGGGACAGGGGGCATATGGCTACACCTTC.

CDR3: CASSTSGVNEQFF. The CDR3, as DNA: TGTGCCAGTAGTACTAGCGGGGTTAATGAGCAGTTCTTC. The chain joins TRBV19 to TRBJ2-1; 9 nucleotides match TRBD2. The CDR3 totals 13 residues. Germline assignment: CDR1 LNHDA and CDR2 SQIVND (reference sequence). Trimming removed 4 bases from V and 7 bases from J; junction bases left unmatched: 2.

This clonotype was recorded a few times. The chain carries TRBV7-9 and TRBJ1-4, with D possibly matching TRBD1 (5 bases). The ends were cut back, 1 base at V and 2 bases at J, with 20 bases in the middle. Looked up from germline, CDR1 is SEHNR and CDR2 is FQNEAQ (reference sequence). The CDR3 is made up of 19 amino acids. Here the CDR3 DNA reads TGTGCCAGCAGCTTAGAAGGGGCTATTCGGAGGGCGACTAATGAAAAACTGTTTTTT. It yields the protein CASSLEGAIRRATNEKLFF. The full variable domain, rest sourced from reference TRBV7-9 and TRBJ1-4, is DTGVSQNPRHKITKRGQNVTFRCDPISEHNRLYWYRQTLGQGPEFLTYFQNEAQLEKSRLLSDRFSAERPKGSFSTLEIQRTEQGDSAMYLCASSLEGAIRRATNEKLFFGSGTQLSVL.

Points on this clonotype: With a much larger clone just one base away, this may be a read error. V and J are TRBV25-1 and TRBJ2-2, with TRBD1 identical over 8 bases. CDR3 length: 14 residues. The germline V gene encodes CDR1 MGHDK and CDR2 SYGVNS. Here the CDR3 DNA reads TGTGACAGCACGCCAACAGGGGGCACCGGGGAGCTGTTTTTT. The encoded protein is CDSTPTGGTGELFF. The variable domain in full, completed from reference TRBV25-1 and TRBJ2-2, reads EADIYQTPRYLVIGTGKKITLECSQTMGHDKMYWYQQDPGMELHLIHYSYGVNSTEKGDLSSESTVSRIRTEHFPLTLESARPSHTSQYLCDSTPTGGTGELFFGEGSRLTVL.

This clonotype was recorded at least ten times. V gene TRBV5-5 combines with J gene TRBJ1-1; tentative D call: TRBD1 (5 bases). Trimming removed 0 bases at V and 5 bases at J, with 26 bases between. This CDR3 is built from 19 residues. CDR1 and CDR2 from the germline V gene are SGHKS and YYEKEE (reference sequence). The CDR3 DNA reads TGTGCCAGCAGCTTGGTTTATGTGGGCCCAGGGTTGAACGAAACTGAAGCTTTCTTT. Protein product: CASSLVYVGPGLNETEAFF.

This clonotype was observed a few times. V is TRBV5-1 and J is TRBJ2-7, with D possibly matching TRBD1 (5 bases). The CDR3 length is 16 residues. In germline, CDR1 is SGHRS, CDR2 YFSETQ. The germline V and J ends were trimmed by 0 bases and 4 bases, with 17 bases remaining between them. The CDR3 DNA sequence: TGCGCCAGCAGCTTGGGACCAGGGTTTACGGAGTACGAGCAGTACTTC. This encodes CASSLGPGFTEYEQYF.